The 24 T cell receptor beta chains in this list originate from one sample, sequenced in a study of shared clonotypes between healthy human individuals. This table comes from immunoSEQ multiplex PCR, and its TCRdb copy is limited to in-frame clones, with some not included. In the table there are some 630,000 clones, 72% of which are singletons. The sequenced material came from memory CD4+ T cells sorted from blood. Subset of the sample: CD45RA-negative fraction. The source is a woman aged 25 to 45 in good health.

This clone turned up a few times. J is TRBJ1-5 and V is TRBV27; no clear D. Germline CDR1 and CDR2: MNHEY and SMNVEV (reference sequence). The ends were cut back, 6 bases at V and 7 bases at J, with 10 bases in the middle. CDR3 length: 12 residues. CDR3 amino acids: CASRELGQPQHF. CDR3 in DNA: TGTGCCAGCAGAGAATTAGGGCAGCCCCAGCATTTT.

The chain couples TRBV29-1 to TRBJ2-3; TRBD2 is a possible D gene (5 bases). Germline CDR1 reads SQVTM; CDR2 reads ANQGSEA. The CDR3 has 14 residues. Trimming removed 6 bases from V and 1 base from J, with 14 bases in between. DNA of the CDR3: TGCAGCGTCGCCATAGCGTTCGGCACAGATACGCAGTATTTT. The encoded protein is CSVAIAFGTDTQYF.

The chain uses TRBV29-1 and TRBJ2-7; 9 nucleotides line up with TRBD1. CDR1 SQVTM and CDR2 ANQGSEA come from the germline V gene. The CDR3 length is 12 residues. The V gene end was trimmed by 7 bases and the J gene end by 6 bases; junction bases not matched to a gene: 7. The CDR3 loop reads CSGGTGPAEQYF. CDR3 nucleotide sequence: TGCAGCGGGGGGACAGGGCCGGCCGAGCAGTACTTC.

The chain links TRBV19 to TRBJ1-5, with D perhaps TRBD1 (5 bases). The ends were cut back, 5 bases at V and 2 bases at J, with 10 bases in the middle. The CDR3 loop spans 14 amino acids. The germline CDR1 and CDR2 sequences are LNHDA and SQIVND (reference sequence). Here the CDR3 reads CASSRQLGNQPQHF. The CDR3 nucleotides read TGTGCCAGTAGTCGACAGCTTGGCAATCAGCCCCAGCATTTT.

The chain carries TRBV7-9 and TRBJ2-1; the match to TRBD2 covers 7 bases. The length of the CDR3 is 13 residues. Per germline, CDR1 SEHNR and CDR2 FQNEAQ (reference sequence). V shed 5 bases and J 6 bases; nucleotides not matched to a gene: 4. CDR3 nucleotide sequence: TGTGCCAGCAGCCGGGAGGCGGGCAATGAGCAGTTCTTC. Translated: CASSREAGNEQFF.

This clone was counted a single time. CDR3 nucleotide sequence: TGTGCCAGCAATCCGAGGTCCTCCTACAATGAGCAGTTCTTC. Translating it yields CASNPRSSYNEQFF. V is TRBV2 and J is TRBJ2-1; D unclear. The CDR3 is 14 residues long. The germline V gene has CDR1 SNHLY and CDR2 FYNNEI. V gave up 7 bases and J gave up 0 bases, with 10 bases separating them.

This sequence joins TRBV10-2 and TRBJ1-4, with 9 bases identical to TRBD1. The CDR3 contains 15 residues. With 5 bases clipped from V and 8 bases from J, the junction kept 9 bases outside the gene matches. The germline V gene encodes CDR1 WSHSY and CDR2 SAAADI. The CDR3 nucleotides read TGCGCCAGCAGTCCCCGGGACAGGGTTTGGGAAAAACTGTTTTTT. Encoded protein: CASSPRDRVWEKLFF.

V and J are TRBV5-8 and TRBJ2-5; maybe TRBD2 (5 bases). The CDR3 loop spans 16 amino acids. The germline V gene encodes CDR1 SGHTS and CDR2 YDEGEE. Between the trimmed V and J ends, which lost 1 base and 3 bases, there was a span of 16 bases. CDR3 in DNA: TGTGCCAGCAGCTTGTATCGGATTCGGGGAAAAGAGACCCAGTACTTC. Amino acids: CASSLYRIRGKETQYF.

The J gene is TRBJ2-7, the V gene TRBV9; a possible D gene is TRBD1 (6 bases). V lost 4 bases, J lost 6 bases, and 17 bases lay in between. The CDR3 contains 14 residues. Per the germline V gene, CDR1 is SGDLS and CDR2 is YYNGEE. In nucleotides, the CDR3 is TGTGCCAGCAGCCCCAGGTCTGGGGACACCGAGCAGTACTTC. Residues: CASSPRSGDTEQYF.

V usage is TRBV6-5 and J usage is TRBJ2-1; TRBD2 aligns across 12 bases. The CDR3 is 15 amino acids. V lost 6 bases, J lost 3 bases, and 3 bases stayed unmatched. Germline loops: CDR1 MNHEY, CDR2 SVGAGI. CDR3 sequence reads: CASSWGLAGYNEQFF. The CDR3 nucleotides are TGTGCCAGCAGCTGGGGACTAGCGGGCTACAATGAGCAGTTCTTC.

The rearrangement joins TRBV6-6 to TRBJ2-1; D gene uncertain. CDR1 and CDR2 from the germline V gene are MNHNY and SVGAGI (reference sequence). The V gene lost 6 bases and the J gene lost 0 bases, with 9 bases spanning the gap. This CDR3 has 14 amino acids. The CDR3 loop reads CASSKGGSYNEQFF. The CDR3 DNA reads TGTGCCAGCAGCAAGGGTGGCTCCTACAATGAGCAGTTCTTC.

The chain has TRBV29-1 and TRBJ2-2; tentatively, D is TRBD2 (5 bases). There are 12 residues in the CDR3. The germline gives CDR1 SQVTM, CDR2 ANQGSEA. V dropped 5 bases and J dropped 7 bases, with 11 bases sitting between them. The CDR3: CSVLANYGELFF. The CDR3 region has the DNA TGCAGCGTTCTAGCTAATTACGGGGAGCTGTTTTTT.

V and J are TRBV7-2 and TRBJ1-1, with D perhaps TRBD1 (5 bases). This CDR3 comprises 14 residues. The germline V gene encodes CDR1 SGHTA and CDR2 FQGNSA. The V gene lost 7 bases and the J gene lost 5 bases, with 17 bases spanning the gap. The CDR3 reads CASKGWAGETEAFF. The CDR3, as DNA: TGTGCCAGCAAGGGGTGGGCTGGGGAAACTGAAGCTTTCTTT. The variable domain in full, with the rest retrieved from reference TRBV7-2 and TRBJ1-1, is GAGVSQSPSNKVTEKGKDVELRCDPISGHTALYWYRQSLGQGLEFLIYFQGNSAPDKSGLPSDRFSAERTGGSVSTLTIQRTQQEDSAVYLCASKGWAGETEAFFGQGTRLTVV.

The chain carries TRBV15 and TRBJ2-1; D perhaps matches TRBD2 (5 bases). Trimming took 0 bases from V and 5 from J, leaving 8 bases between them. Germline V lookup: CDR1 LNHNV, CDR2 YYDKDF (reference sequence). There are 14 residues in the CDR3. The CDR3 loop reads CATSRDLADNEQFF. Here the CDR3 DNA reads TGTGCCACCAGCAGAGATCTAGCCGACAATGAGCAGTTCTTC.

A word on this clone: This specimen includes other DNA sequences encoding the same CDR3. The rearrangement joins TRBV5-1 to TRBJ2-1; D is perhaps TRBD1 (5 bases). Germline CDR1 SGHRS, CDR2 YFSETQ. Trimming took 4 bases from V and 0 from J, leaving 11 bases between them. CDR3 length equals 15 residues. The CDR3 loop is CASSTDSSSYNEQFF. The CDR3 nucleotides are TGCGCCAGCAGCACAGACAGTAGCTCCTACAATGAGCAGTTCTTC.

As concerns this clone: Other nucleotide sequences from this sample produce the same CDR3. The genes are TRBV18 and TRBJ2-1; no clear D. V lost 3 bases to trimming and J lost 7 bases, with 7 bases between them. Germline V lookup: CDR1 KGHSH, CDR2 LQKENI. This CDR3 is built from 12 residues. In nucleotides, the CDR3 is TGTGCCAGCTCACCTATCCCAAATGAGCAGTTCTTC. Protein sequence: CASSPIPNEQFF. Looking up the rest from reference TRBV18 and TRBJ2-1 gives the full variable domain: NAGVMQNPRHLVRRRGQEARLRCSPMKGHSHVYWYRQLPEEGLKFMVYLQKENIIDESGMPKERFSAEFPKEGPSILRIQQVVRGDSAAYFCASSPIPNEQFFGPGTRLTVL.

The chain links TRBV10-3 to TRBJ2-2; TRBD1 might be the D (5 bases). There are 14 residues in the CDR3. Trimming removed 0 bases at V and 6 bases at J, with 8 bases between. Germline lookup yields CDR1 ENHRY and CDR2 SYGVKD. The CDR3: CAISESTAPGELFF. The CDR3 DNA follows: TGTGCCATCAGTGAGTCGACAGCGCCCGGGGAGCTGTTTTTT.

The chain links TRBV28 to TRBJ1-5; possible D gene TRBD1, 6 bases. Germline V gene lookup returns CDR1 MDHEN and CDR2 SYDVKM. V dropped 4 bases and J dropped 7 bases, with 17 bases sitting between them. The CDR3 loop spans 15 amino acids. The CDR3 DNA is TGTGCCAGCAGTTCATACAGGGACCTAGCACAGCCCCAGCATTTT. Protein product: CASSSYRDLAQPQHF.

The chain links TRBV4-1 to TRBJ2-6; D call uncertain. The CDR3 has 15 amino acids. The germline CDR1 and CDR2 sequences are MGHRA and YSYEKL. The V end was cut by 5 bases, the J end by 0 bases, with 8 bases between. The CDR3 DNA sequence: TGCGCCAGCAGCTACACGGGCTCTGGGGCCAACGTCCTGACTTTC. Its protein is CASSYTGSGANVLTF.

This chain joins TRBV2 and TRBJ2-7; possibly TRBD1 for D (6 bases). The germline CDR1 and CDR2 sequences are SNHLY and FYNNEI. The CDR3 is 14 amino acids. V was pared by 4 bases and J by 2 bases, with 12 bases between. The CDR3: CASSGRTVPYEQYF. The CDR3, as DNA: TGTGCCAGCAGTGGGAGGACAGTGCCCTACGAGCAGTACTTC.

The chain employs TRBV20-1 and TRBJ2-7; 10 positions agree with TRBD2. This CDR3 has 11 residues. CDR1 and CDR2 (germline): DFQATT, SNEGSKA (reference sequence). The V gene end was trimmed by 6 bases and the J gene end by 12 bases; junction bases not matched to a gene: 8. The CDR3 DNA reads as TGCAGTGCCCGAGGGTTAGCGGGAGGGTACTTC. Protein product: CSARGLAGGYF.

This clone was counted between two and nine times. J is TRBJ2-7 and V is TRBV28; D remains ambiguous. Trimming pared 5 bases from V and 2 bases from J, leaving 13 bases between. The germline gives CDR1 MDHEN, CDR2 SYDVKM. The CDR3 loop spans 14 amino acids. For the CDR3, the DNA is TGTGCCAGCAGTCCCCGGCTAGGCCCCTACGAGCAGTACTTC. Residues: CASSPRLGPYEQYF.

The V and J genes are TRBV5-1 and TRBJ1-1; possible D gene TRBD1, 6 bases. Per the germline V gene, CDR1 is SGHRS and CDR2 is YFSETQ. V was cut by 2 bases and J by 0 bases, with 11 bases left in between. CDR3 length equals 15 residues. The CDR3 spells CASSLQTGMNTEAFF. In nucleotides, the CDR3 is TGCGCCAGCAGCTTACAGACAGGAATGAACACTGAAGCTTTCTTT.

The chain recombines TRBV27 with TRBJ2-7, with TRBD2 matching over 9 bases. Germline CDR1 is MNHEY and CDR2 is SMNVEV (reference sequence). Trimming cost V 3 bases and J 2 bases; bases outside gene matches: 5. This CDR3 is 15 amino acids long. The CDR3 bases are TGTGCCAGCAGTTTGACTAGCGGTTCCACCTACGAGCAGTACTTC. This codes for CASSLTSGSTYEQYF.